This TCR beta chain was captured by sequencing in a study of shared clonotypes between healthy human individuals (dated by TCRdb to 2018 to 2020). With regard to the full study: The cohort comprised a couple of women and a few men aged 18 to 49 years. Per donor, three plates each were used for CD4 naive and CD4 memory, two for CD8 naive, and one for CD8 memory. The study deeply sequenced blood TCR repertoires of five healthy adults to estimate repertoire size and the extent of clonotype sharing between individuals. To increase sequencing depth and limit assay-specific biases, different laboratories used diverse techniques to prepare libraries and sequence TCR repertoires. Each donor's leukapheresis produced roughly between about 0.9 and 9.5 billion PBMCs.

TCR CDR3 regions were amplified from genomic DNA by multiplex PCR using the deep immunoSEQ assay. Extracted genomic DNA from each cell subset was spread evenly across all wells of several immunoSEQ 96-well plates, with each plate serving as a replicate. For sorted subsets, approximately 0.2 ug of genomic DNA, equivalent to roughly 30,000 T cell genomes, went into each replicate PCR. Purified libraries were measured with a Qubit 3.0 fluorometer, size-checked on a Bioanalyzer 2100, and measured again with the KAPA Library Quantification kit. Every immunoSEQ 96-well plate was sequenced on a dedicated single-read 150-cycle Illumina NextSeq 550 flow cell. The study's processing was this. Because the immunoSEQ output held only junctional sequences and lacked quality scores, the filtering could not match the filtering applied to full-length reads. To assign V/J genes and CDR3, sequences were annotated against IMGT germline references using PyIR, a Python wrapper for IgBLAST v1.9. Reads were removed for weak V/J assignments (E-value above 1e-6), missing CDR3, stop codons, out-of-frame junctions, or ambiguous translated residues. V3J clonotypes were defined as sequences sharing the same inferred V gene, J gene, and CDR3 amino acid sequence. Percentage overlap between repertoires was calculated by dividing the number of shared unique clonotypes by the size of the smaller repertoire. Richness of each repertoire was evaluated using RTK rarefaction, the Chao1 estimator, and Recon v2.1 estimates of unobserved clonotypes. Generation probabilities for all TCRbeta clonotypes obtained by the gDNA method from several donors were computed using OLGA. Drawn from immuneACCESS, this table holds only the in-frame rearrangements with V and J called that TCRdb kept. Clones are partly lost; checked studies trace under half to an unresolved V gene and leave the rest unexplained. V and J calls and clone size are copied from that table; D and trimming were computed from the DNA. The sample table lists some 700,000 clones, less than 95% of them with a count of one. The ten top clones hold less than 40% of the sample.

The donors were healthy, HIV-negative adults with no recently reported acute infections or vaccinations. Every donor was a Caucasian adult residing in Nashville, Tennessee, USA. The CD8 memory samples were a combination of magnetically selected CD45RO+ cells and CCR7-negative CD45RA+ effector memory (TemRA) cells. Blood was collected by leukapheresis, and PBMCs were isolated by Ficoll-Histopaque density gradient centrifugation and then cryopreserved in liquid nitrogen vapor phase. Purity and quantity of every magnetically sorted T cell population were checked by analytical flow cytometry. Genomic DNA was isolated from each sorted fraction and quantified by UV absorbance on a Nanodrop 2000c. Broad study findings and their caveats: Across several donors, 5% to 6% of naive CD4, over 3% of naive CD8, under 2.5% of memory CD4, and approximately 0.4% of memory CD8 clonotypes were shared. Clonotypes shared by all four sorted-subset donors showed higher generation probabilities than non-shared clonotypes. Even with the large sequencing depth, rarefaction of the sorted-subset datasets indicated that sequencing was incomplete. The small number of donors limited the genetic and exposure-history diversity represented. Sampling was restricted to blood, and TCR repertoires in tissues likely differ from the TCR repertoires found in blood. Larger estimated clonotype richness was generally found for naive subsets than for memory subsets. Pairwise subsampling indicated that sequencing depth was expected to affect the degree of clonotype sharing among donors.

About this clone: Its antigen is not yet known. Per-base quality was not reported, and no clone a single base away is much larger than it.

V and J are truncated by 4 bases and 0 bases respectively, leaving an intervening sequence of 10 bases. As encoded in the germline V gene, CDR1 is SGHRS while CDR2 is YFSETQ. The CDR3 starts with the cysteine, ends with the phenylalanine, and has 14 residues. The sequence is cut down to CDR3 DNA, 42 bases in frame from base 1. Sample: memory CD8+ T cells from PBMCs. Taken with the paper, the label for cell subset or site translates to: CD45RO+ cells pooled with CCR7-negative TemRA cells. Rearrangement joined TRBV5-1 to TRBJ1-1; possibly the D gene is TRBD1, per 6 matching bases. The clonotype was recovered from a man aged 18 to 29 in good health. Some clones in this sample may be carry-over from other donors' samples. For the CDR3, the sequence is CASSLGGVNTEAFF. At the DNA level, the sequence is TGCGCCAGCAGCCTAGGGGGAGTGAACACTGAAGCTTTCTTT.